This T cell receptor (beta chain) was obtained from a study of blood T cell repertoires in COVID-19. The wider study: Samples taken during acute and convalescent COVID-19 were collected in the United States, Italy and Spain. PBMCs, B-cell-depleted T cells, or T cells were the source of the cDNA or gDNA that made up the material.

Some clones are missing from TCRdb's copy, which holds only in-frame ones; the method was immunoSEQ multiplex PCR. The sample lists around 440,000 clones, approximately 90% occurring once. Germline CDR1 and CDR2: SGHDT and YYEEEE. V shed 1 base and J 4 bases; nucleotides not matched to a gene: 10. The CDR3 consists of 19 residues. While infection was still active, Seattle patients were enrolled and then followed longitudinally. The sequence came from a woman aged 45-65 years with COVID-19, enrolled during active disease. The chain recombines TRBV5-6 with TRBJ2-6; 11 bases align to TRBD1. Sequencing was done on a sample of peripheral blood. This CDR3 is CASSLSSGQGAFGANVLTF. CDR3 nucleotides: TGTGCCAGCAGCTTGTCATCAGGACAGGGGGCTTTCGGGGCCAACGTCCTGACTTTC.